This entry lists 18 T cell receptor beta chains sequenced from one sample in a study of control samples from healthy donors and cancer patients. Libraries were prepared by immunoSEQ multiplex PCR; TCRdb keeps only in-frame clonotypes and omits some of them. The sample shows about 130,000 clones, 85% to 95% of them seen only once. The sequenced material came from PBMCs. These TCRs come from a man at least 80 years old with head and neck cancer.

The CDR3 DNA is TGTGCCAGCAGCCAAGGATGGGAGCAGTACTTC. Its protein is CASSQGWEQYF. The V and J genes are TRBV3-1 (or the pseudogene TRBV3-2) and TRBJ2-5; possible D gene TRBD2, 5 bases. CDR3 size: 11 residues. Germline CDR1 and CDR2: LGHDT and YNNKEL (reference sequence). The V end lost 1 base, the J end lost 11 bases, and 8 bases lay between the germline ends.

CDR3 sequence reads: CASSNGGTGNTIYF. The CDR3 nucleotides read TGTGCCAGTAGTAACGGGGGTACTGGAAACACCATATATTTT. The V and J genes are TRBV19 and TRBJ1-3, with D perhaps matching TRBD1 (5 bases). The germline V gene encodes CDR1 LNHDA and CDR2 SQIVND (reference sequence). Between the trimmed V and J ends, which lost 4 bases and 2 bases, there was a span of 9 bases. The CDR3 totals 14 residues.

V gene TRBV18 combines with J gene TRBJ1-1; D unclear. Trimming shortened V by 3 bases and J by 3 bases, and 8 bases separated the two germline ends. CDR1 is KGHSH, CDR2 LQKENI, per germline. The CDR3 runs to 13 residues. The CDR3 sequence is CASSPAMDTEAFF. CDR3 nucleotides: TGTGCCAGCTCACCGGCAATGGACACTGAAGCTTTCTTT.

V usage is TRBV6-6 and J usage is TRBJ1-2; D possibly corresponds to TRBD1 (5 bases). Germline CDR1 MNHNY, CDR2 SVGAGI (reference sequence). V lost 0 bases and J 13 bases, leaving 15 bases between the germline ends. The CDR3 length is 13 residues. This CDR3 is CASSYSGTQGTTF. The CDR3 region has the DNA TGTGCCAGCAGTTACTCCGGGACGCAAGGTACCACCTTC.

This chain connects TRBV4-3 to TRBJ2-1; no reliable D call. Germline values: CDR1 LGHNA, CDR2 YSLEER. Trimming removed 4 bases at V and 7 bases at J, with 11 bases between. This CDR3 contains 13 residues. Here the CDR3 reads CASSPGLENEQFF. The CDR3 nucleotides read TGCGCCAGCAGCCCGGGTTTGGAAAATGAGCAGTTCTTC.

V usage is TRBV13 and J usage is TRBJ1-2; no clear D. CDR1 is PRHDT, CDR2 FYEKMQ, per germline (reference sequence). Between the trimmed V and J ends, which lost 2 bases and 1 base, there was a span of 8 bases. This CDR3 has 14 amino acids. CDR3 nucleotides: TGTGCCAGCAGCTTACCTGACATTAACTATGGCTACACCTTC. Encoded protein: CASSLPDINYGYTF.

The gene calls are TRBV5-1 and TRBJ1-1, with a possible D match to TRBD1 (6 bases). Germline V gene lookup returns CDR1 SGHRS and CDR2 YFSETQ. This CDR3 contains 13 residues. V lost 7 bases and J lost 4, with 14 bases in between. The CDR3 DNA reads as TGCGCCAGCGGTCGGGACATTGGCACTGAAGCTTTCTTT. Amino acids: CASGRDIGTEAFF. Using reference TRBV5-1 and TRBJ1-1 for the parts outside the CDR3, the full variable domain is KAGVTQTPRYLIKTRGQQVTLSCSPISGHRSVSWYQQTPGQGLQFLFEYFSETQRNKGNFPGRFSGRQFSNSRSEMNVSTLELGDSALYLCASGRDIGTEAFFGQGTRLTVV.

V is TRBV5-4 and J is TRBJ2-6, with TRBD1 identical over 9 bases. The CDR3 has 17 amino acids. Losses at the gene ends were 5 bases for V and 0 bases for J; bases not matched to a gene: 6. The germline gives CDR1 SGHNT, CDR2 YYREEE (reference sequence). The CDR3 DNA reads as TGTGCCAGCAGTTCCGGGACAGGGACCTCTGGGGCCAACGTCCTGACTTTC. Translation gives CASSSGTGTSGANVLTF.

The chain carries TRBV23-1 and TRBJ1-2; D unresolved. TRBV23-1 is noted as an ORF with a role that remains uncertain. This CDR3 is 14 amino acids long. V lost 2 bases, J lost 4 bases, and 11 bases lay in between. CDR3 residues: CASSQPAIFYGYTF. CDR3 bases: TGCGCCAGCAGTCAACCCGCAATTTTCTATGGCTACACCTTC.

The chain has TRBV11-2 and TRBJ2-7; D call uncertain. The CDR3 is 13 amino acids. V was shortened by 5 bases and J by 0 bases, with 8 bases between the two germline ends. Germline V lookup: CDR1 SGHAT, CDR2 FQNNGV. Written as DNA, the CDR3 is TGTGCCAGCAGCCAGACTTCCTCCTACGAGCAGTACTTC. It translates to CASSQTSSYEQYF.

The table lists this clone with a few counts. The gene calls are TRBV7-2 and TRBJ2-7; 8 nucleotides agree with TRBD2. This CDR3 is built from 15 residues. The V gene's germline CDR1 is SGHTA and CDR2 FQGNSA. V lost 1 base to trimming and J lost 2 bases; unmatched junction nucleotides: 4. The CDR3 loop reads CASSLESGGPYEQYF. DNA for the CDR3: TGTGCCAGCAGCTTAGAATCGGGAGGGCCCTACGAGCAGTACTTC.

The chain links TRBV5-6 to TRBJ1-2; maybe TRBD1 (6 bases). V lost 1 base and J 8 bases, leaving 15 bases between the germline ends. From germline, CDR1 is SGHDT and CDR2 YYEEEE. This CDR3 has 14 residues. The CDR3 region is CASSLSPQGAGYTF. For the CDR3, the DNA is TGTGCCAGCAGCTTGAGTCCACAGGGTGCCGGCTACACCTTC.

The chain links TRBV2 to TRBJ1-4, with D unclear. This CDR3 comprises 12 residues. Trimming took off 4 bases at V and 10 bases at J, with 10 bases between the two ends. The V gene's germline CDR1 is SNHLY and CDR2 FYNNEI. In nucleotides, the CDR3 is TGTGCCAGCAGTGGGAATCAAGGAAAACTGTTTTTT. Its translation: CASSGNQGKLFF.

The chain carries TRBV2 and TRBJ1-2, with D possibly being TRBD1 (6 bases). Trimming pared 4 bases from V and 2 bases from J, leaving 17 bases between. Germline V CDR1 and CDR2: SNHLY, FYNNEI. There are 16 residues in the CDR3. Written as DNA, the CDR3 is TGTGCCAGCAGTGGGGGCAGGGGAAGGGGAAACTATGGCTACACCTTC. Protein: CASSGGRGRGNYGYTF.

The chain carries TRBV7-2 and TRBJ1-2; possibly TRBD1 for D (5 bases). The CDR3 length is 14 residues. Germline V lookup: CDR1 SGHTA, CDR2 FQGNSA. Between the trimmed V and J ends, which lost 1 base and 2 bases, there was a span of 8 bases. CDR3 region: CASSLEGANYGYTF. In nucleotides, the CDR3 is TGTGCCAGCAGCTTAGAAGGGGCGAACTATGGCTACACCTTC.

The chain combines TRBV2 with TRBJ2-7; D is perhaps TRBD1 (5 bases). Deletions cut 0 bases from V and 11 bases from J, with 11 bases between. Per germline, CDR1 SNHLY and CDR2 FYNNEI. CDR3 size: 12 residues. In DNA form, the CDR3 reads TGTGCCAGCAGTGAAGCCCGGGCAGGGAAGTACTTC. Translating it yields CASSEARAGKYF. Using reference TRBV2 and TRBJ2-7 for the parts outside the CDR3, the full variable domain is EPEVTQTPSHQVTQMGQEVILRCVPISNHLYFYWYRQILGQKVEFLVSFYNNEISEKSEIFDDQFSVERPDGSNFTLKIRSTKLEDSAMYFCASSEARAGKYFGPGTRLTVT.

This sequence joins TRBV10-2 and TRBJ1-1; no firm D call. The CDR3 length is 12 residues. Trimming stripped 5 bases from V and 3 bases from J, with 7 bases between. The V gene's germline CDR1 is WSHSY and CDR2 SAAADI. The CDR3, as DNA: TGCGCCAGCAGTCCGCTGGACACTGAAGCTTTCTTT. This codes for CASSPLDTEAFF.

The chain employs TRBV5-6 and TRBJ2-4; 9 bases match TRBD1. There are 18 residues in the CDR3. The germline V gene encodes CDR1 SGHDT and CDR2 YYEEEE. J lost 7 bases, V lost 2 bases, and 16 bases had no gene match. CDR3 sequence: CASSFGPYRGLRRNIQYF. CDR3 sequence (DNA): TGTGCCAGCAGCTTTGGTCCCTACAGGGGGCTCCGACGCAACATTCAGTACTTC.